The 15 T cell receptor beta chains below all came from one sample that was sequenced in a study of blood T cell repertoires in COVID-19. The repertoire was sequenced with immunoSEQ multiplex PCR; TCRdb's copy has only in-frame clones and lacks some. The table includes roughly 270,000 clones, around 90% detected once. The sequenced sample consisted of peripheral blood. These receptors were collected from a man younger than 35 with active or convalescent COVID-19.

This sequence joins TRBV2 and TRBJ2-3; TRBD2 matches 14 bases. The V and J ends lost 3 bases and 8 bases, in that order; junction bases with no gene match: 7. Looked up from germline, CDR1 is SNHLY and CDR2 is FYNNEI. This CDR3 spans 16 amino acids. CDR3 sequence reads: CASSETSGGAYGTQYF. CDR3 nucleotides: TGTGCCAGCAGTGAGACTAGCGGGGGGGCCTATGGTACGCAGTATTTT.

The chain employs TRBV7-3 and TRBJ2-3; 11 bases line up with TRBD2. Unmatched junction bases numbered 8, after V lost 6 bases and J lost 3 bases. CDR3 length equals 16 residues. Germline V gene data show CDR1 as SGHTA and CDR2 as FQGTGA. CDR3 sequence reads: CASSAGTSGATDTQYF. CDR3 in DNA: TGTGCCAGCAGTGCCGGGACTAGCGGAGCAACAGATACGCAGTATTTT.

For the CDR3, the DNA is TGTGCCAGCAGCTTACTACAGGGGGCAGACACTGAAGCTTTCTTT. Its protein product is CASSLLQGADTEAFF. The chain combines TRBV7-2 with TRBJ1-1, with TRBD1 matching 9 bases. Trimming cost V 2 bases and J 3 bases; bases outside gene matches: 4. Germline values: CDR1 SGHTA, CDR2 FQGNSA. This CDR3 comprises 15 residues.

CDR3 in amino acids: CASSDGLAGGPADTQYF. The CDR3 bases are TGTGCCAGCAGCGACGGGCTAGCGGGGGGGCCTGCAGATACGCAGTATTTT. The J gene is TRBJ2-3, the V gene TRBV3-1 (or the pseudogene TRBV3-2), with TRBD2 matching 12 bases. CDR1 LGHDT and CDR2 YNNKEL come from the germline V gene (reference sequence). With 5 bases clipped from V and 4 bases from J, the junction kept 10 bases outside the gene matches. The CDR3 has 17 amino acids.

The chain employs TRBV7-8 and TRBJ2-1; tentative D call: TRBD2 (5 bases). The germline V gene encodes CDR1 SGHVS and CDR2 FQNEAQ. The V end lost 3 bases, the J end lost 4 bases, and 13 bases lay between the germline ends. This CDR3 region has 15 residues. CDR3 in amino acids: CASSLPPGLYNEQFF. DNA for the CDR3: TGTGCCAGCAGCTTGCCCCCCGGACTTTACAATGAGCAGTTCTTC.

The chain couples TRBV13 to TRBJ2-7, with D tentatively TRBD1 (6 bases). Between the trimmed V and J ends, which lost 2 bases and 5 bases, there was a span of 16 bases. This CDR3 region has 15 residues. CDR1 and CDR2 from the germline V gene are PRHDT and FYEKMQ (reference sequence). In DNA, the CDR3 is TGTGCCAGCAGCTTATGGGGGCAGGGTTTTAACGAGCAGTACTTC. Translation: CASSLWGQGFNEQYF.

V and J are TRBV19 and TRBJ2-1; TRBD2 matches 8 bases. The V segment lost 5 bases and the J segment 6 bases; nucleotides outside the gene matches: 6. The CDR3 has 14 amino acids. Germline lookup yields CDR1 LNHDA and CDR2 SQIVND (reference sequence). The CDR3, as DNA: TGTGCCAGTAGTTTGGGACTAGTAATCAATGAGCAGTTCTTC. Translation gives CASSLGLVINEQFF.

This clone was counted a few times. The J gene is TRBJ1-4, the V gene TRBV9; the match to TRBD1 covers 7 bases. This CDR3 contains 12 residues. Losses at the gene ends were 6 bases for V and 7 bases for J; bases not matched to a gene: 3. CDR1 and CDR2 from the germline V gene are SGDLS and YYNGEE. DNA for the CDR3: TGTGCCAGCAAGGGGGCAAGTGAAAAACTGTTTTTT. Residues: CASKGASEKLFF.

This chain links TRBV19 with TRBJ1-2, with 9 positions matching TRBD1. This CDR3 comprises 15 residues. Germline CDR1 reads LNHDA; CDR2 reads SQIVND (reference sequence). Trimming took 5 bases from V and 2 from J; bases not matched to a gene: 6. The CDR3 sequence: CASSPPGQGNYGYTF. The CDR3 bases are TGTGCCAGTAGTCCCCCGGGACAGGGAAACTATGGCTACACCTTC.

This sequence joins TRBV7-2 and TRBJ1-1; 7 bases are a match to TRBD1. CDR3 length equals 14 residues. V trimming: 3 bases; J trimming: 4 bases; junction bases outside the gene matches: 5. Germline V CDR1 and CDR2: SGHTA, FQGNSA. Here the CDR3 DNA reads TGTGCCAGCAGCTTCTCAGGGGGAGTCACTGAAGCTTTCTTT. It translates to CASSFSGGVTEAFF.

This chain links TRBV14 with TRBJ2-5; D is perhaps TRBD2 (6 bases). CDR1 is SGHDN and CDR2 is FVKESK in the germline V gene. The CDR3 loop spans 16 amino acids. V lost 1 base and J 5 bases, leaving 17 bases between the germline ends. The CDR3 here is CASSQGAGPVRETQYF. The CDR3 DNA follows: TGTGCCAGCAGCCAAGGTGCGGGGCCGGTTAGGGAGACCCAGTACTTC.

The rearrangement uses TRBV4-1 and TRBJ2-2; 9 bases map to TRBD1. This CDR3 comprises 17 residues. The J segment lost 6 bases and the V segment lost 6 bases, leaving 14 bases of the junction unmatched. From germline, CDR1 is MGHRA and CDR2 YSYEKL. The CDR3 loop reads CASSENPGQGFAGELFF. Written as DNA, the CDR3 is TGCGCCAGCAGTGAAAATCCGGGACAGGGTTTCGCCGGGGAGCTGTTTTTT.

The rearrangement uses TRBV19 and TRBJ2-1, with D possibly TRBD2 on 5 matching bases. The CDR3 covers 15 residues. V was shortened by 10 bases and J by 0 bases, with 16 bases between the two germline ends. CDR1 and CDR2 from the germline V gene are LNHDA and SQIVND (reference sequence). CDR3 amino acids: CATSEVDSSYNEQFF. CDR3 DNA: TGTGCCACCTCAGAGGTGGACTCCTCCTACAATGAGCAGTTCTTC.

V usage is TRBV12-5 and J usage is TRBJ1-1; perhaps TRBD1 as D (6 bases). The CDR3 length is 14 residues. In germline, CDR1 is LGHNT, CDR2 FRNRAP. V was shortened by 1 base and J by 7 bases, with 13 bases between the two germline ends. The CDR3 DNA sequence: TGTGCTAGTGGTTTGGGAGTCGGACAGAGTGAAGCTTTCTTT. Protein: CASGLGVGQSEAFF.

V gene TRBV5-1 combines with J gene TRBJ2-7, with 8 bases identical to TRBD1. The CDR3 is 15 amino acids. Germline CDR1 is SGHRS and CDR2 is YFSETQ. V lost 4 bases to trimming and J lost 7 bases; unmatched junction nucleotides: 13. In nucleotides, the CDR3 is TGCGCCAGCAGCCCAGTGAGGACAGGGTTGGGTGAGCAGTACTTC. Translated: CASSPVRTGLGEQYF.